The 15 T cell receptor beta chains in this list originate from one sample, sequenced in a study of T cell responses to AZD1222 COVID-19 vaccine. Sequenced by immunoSEQ multiplex PCR; TCRdb stores in-frame clones only, minus some. The top ten hold over 35% of the sample, which has under 130,000 clones, approximately 92% seen once. This specimen consisted of peripheral blood, obtained 28 days after the second AZD1222 dose. All receptors come from an adult who received the AZD1222 COVID-19 vaccine.

The chain's CDR3 is CASSVNSYQSYEQYF. In nucleotides, the CDR3 is TGTGCCAGCAGCGTCAACTCGTACCAGAGCTACGAGCAGTACTTC. This rearrangement joins TRBV11-3 to TRBJ2-7; D uncertain. Trimming shortened V by 5 bases and J by 3 bases, and 17 bases separated the two germline ends. CDR3 length equals 15 residues. Germline V gives CDR1 SGHNT, CDR2 YENEEA.

The rearrangement joins TRBV10-1 to TRBJ2-1; D not certain. The CDR3 is 11 residues long. Per the germline V gene, CDR1 is WNHNN and CDR2 is SYGVQD (reference sequence). With 7 bases removed from V and 7 bases from J, the gap between germline ends came to 8 bases. CDR3 DNA: TGCGCCAGCATGTGGGGTAATGAGCAGTTCTTC. This codes for CASMWGNEQFF.

This clone was counted between two and nine times. This rearrangement joins TRBV19 to TRBJ2-7; D might be TRBD1 (6 bases). There are 13 residues in the CDR3. Between the trimmed V and J ends, which lost 5 bases and 2 bases, there was a span of 10 bases. Germline CDR1 is LNHDA and CDR2 is SQIVND (reference sequence). CDR3 loop: CASSPTGPYEQYF. In nucleotides, the CDR3 is TGTGCCAGTAGTCCCACAGGGCCCTACGAGCAGTACTTC.

This clone was picked up one time. The chain has TRBV20-1 and TRBJ2-3; 10 nucleotides align to TRBD2. CDR1 and CDR2 (germline): DFQATT, SNEGSKA (reference sequence). V was pared by 3 bases and J by 6 bases, with 6 bases of the junction left unmatched. This CDR3 has 14 residues. The CDR3 sequence: CSASSLAGADTQYF. DNA for the CDR3: TGCAGTGCTAGTAGCCTAGCGGGAGCCGATACGCAGTATTTT.

The chain employs TRBV4-2 and TRBJ2-7; the match to TRBD2 covers 10 bases. Germline assignment: CDR1 LGHNA and CDR2 YNFKEQ. The V and J ends lost 0 bases and 5 bases, in that order; junction bases with no gene match: 19. The CDR3 has 20 residues. Here the CDR3 DNA reads TGTGCCAGCAGCCAAGATGCCCAGGGGAGCGGGAGGGGCTTCCAGAACGAGCAGTACTTC. Its protein product is CASSQDAQGSGRGFQNEQYF.

The chain recombines TRBV25-1 with TRBJ2-7, with no clear D. Germline CDR1 is MGHDK and CDR2 is SYGVNS. The CDR3 is 13 residues long. The V end lost 1 base, the J end lost 6 bases, and 10 bases lay between the germline ends. The DNA of the CDR3 is TGTGCCAGCAGTGAATCCCCTGCGGCCGAGCAGTACTTC. Protein sequence: CASSESPAAEQYF.

This clone was found once. The chain joins TRBV5-1 to TRBJ2-1; no firm D call. Germline values: CDR1 SGHRS, CDR2 YFSETQ. The CDR3 extends over 16 amino acids. The V end was cut by 0 bases, the J end by 0 bases, with 10 bases between. The CDR3 protein is CASSLAGRPSYNEQFF. Here the CDR3 DNA reads TGCGCCAGCAGCTTGGCGGGCAGGCCCTCCTACAATGAGCAGTTCTTC.

The chain's CDR3 is CASSPQTGGNEKLFF. The CDR3 coding sequence is TGTGCCAGTAGCCCCCAGACAGGGGGTAATGAAAAACTGTTTTTT. The V and J genes are TRBV19 and TRBJ1-4; 9 bases match TRBD1. The CDR3 totals 15 residues. The trim removed 6 bases at V and 4 bases at J, leaving 6 bases unmatched. Germline CDR1 reads LNHDA; CDR2 reads SQIVND (reference sequence).

V usage is TRBV9 and J usage is TRBJ1-3; 7 bases match TRBD1. This CDR3 has 19 residues. The germline CDR1 and CDR2 sequences are SGDLS and YYNGEE. V lost 3 bases, J lost 0 bases, and 15 bases stayed unmatched. The CDR3 region has the DNA TGTGCCAGCAGCGCCCCCGGGGCAGGGGGGTCGGGCTCTGGAAACACCATATATTTT. Its translation: CASSAPGAGGSGSGNTIYF.

This clone was seen a few times. This chain connects TRBV6-5 to TRBJ2-7; D remains ambiguous. V was pared by 6 bases and J by 2 bases, with 11 bases between. Germline V gene data show CDR1 as MNHEY and CDR2 as SVGAGI. This CDR3 comprises 13 residues. CDR3 protein: CASSPSGPYEQYF. The CDR3 DNA sequence: TGTGCCAGCAGCCCCTCCGGCCCCTACGAGCAGTACTTC.

Comments on this clone: Other DNA sequences within the sample encode an identical CDR3. The J gene is TRBJ2-1, the V gene TRBV5-4, with 10 bases aligning to TRBD2. The trim removed 0 bases at V and 6 bases at J, leaving 3 bases unmatched. Looked up from germline, CDR1 is SGHNT and CDR2 is YYREEE (reference sequence). This CDR3 contains 15 residues. The CDR3, as DNA: TGTGCCAGCAGCTTGGGGCTAGCGGGAGTCAATGAGCAGTTCTTC. Protein: CASSLGLAGVNEQFF.

The chain has TRBV24-1 and TRBJ2-3; D may be TRBD1 (6 bases). V lost 6 bases, J lost 1 base, and 16 bases lay in between. This CDR3 is built from 16 residues. Per the germline V gene, CDR1 is KGHDR and CDR2 is SFDVKD. Here the CDR3 reads CATSPPGAGGTDTQYF. CDR3 coding DNA: TGTGCCACCAGTCCCCCAGGGGCAGGGGGCACAGATACGCAGTATTTT.

This clone has just a few counts. The V gene is TRBV11-2, the J gene TRBJ1-1, with unresolved D. The V end was cut by 4 bases, the J end by 6 bases, with 21 bases between. The germline V gene has CDR1 SGHAT and CDR2 FQNNGV. The CDR3 has 16 residues. The DNA of the CDR3 is TGTGCCAGCAGCTCTCGTTCGTGGCCGTGGGGTCCTGAAGCTTTCTTT. Residues: CASSSRSWPWGPEAFF.

J is TRBJ2-7 and V is TRBV7-9; D unresolved. Trimming shortened V by 2 bases and J by 5 bases, and 22 bases separated the two germline ends. The CDR3 has 17 residues. Germline V gene sequence: CDR1 SEHNR, CDR2 FQNEAQ (reference sequence). The CDR3 DNA is TGTGCCAGCAGCTTAAGAGGTATTACCGTACGGGCCAACGAGCAGTACTTC. Its translation: CASSLRGITVRANEQYF.

This clone was seen only a few times. The chain uses TRBV19 and TRBJ1-4, with D tentatively TRBD1 (6 bases). Germline V CDR1 and CDR2: LNHDA, SQIVND (reference sequence). V dropped 6 bases and J dropped 4 bases, with 12 bases sitting between them. The CDR3 runs to 14 residues. The CDR3 loop is CASSDTGFNEKLFF. Written as DNA, the CDR3 is TGTGCCAGTAGCGATACAGGGTTTAATGAAAAACTGTTTTTT.